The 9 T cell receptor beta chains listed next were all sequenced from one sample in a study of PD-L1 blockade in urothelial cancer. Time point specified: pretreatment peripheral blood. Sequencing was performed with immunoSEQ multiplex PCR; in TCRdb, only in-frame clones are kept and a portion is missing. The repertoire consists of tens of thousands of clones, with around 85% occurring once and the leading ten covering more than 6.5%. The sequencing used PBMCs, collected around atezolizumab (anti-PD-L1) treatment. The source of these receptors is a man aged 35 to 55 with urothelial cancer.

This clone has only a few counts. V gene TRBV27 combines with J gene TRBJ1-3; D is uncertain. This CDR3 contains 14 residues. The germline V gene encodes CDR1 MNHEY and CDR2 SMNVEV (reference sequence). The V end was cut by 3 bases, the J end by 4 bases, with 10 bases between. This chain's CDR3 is CASSFGGSGNTIYF. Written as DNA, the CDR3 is TGTGCCAGCAGTTTCGGCGGGAGCGGAAACACCATATATTTT.

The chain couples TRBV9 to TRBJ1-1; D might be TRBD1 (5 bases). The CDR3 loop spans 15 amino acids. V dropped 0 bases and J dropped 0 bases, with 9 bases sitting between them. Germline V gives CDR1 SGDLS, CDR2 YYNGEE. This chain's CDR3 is CASSVAQGMNTEAFF. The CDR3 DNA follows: TGTGCCAGCAGCGTAGCCCAGGGCATGAACACTGAAGCTTTCTTT.

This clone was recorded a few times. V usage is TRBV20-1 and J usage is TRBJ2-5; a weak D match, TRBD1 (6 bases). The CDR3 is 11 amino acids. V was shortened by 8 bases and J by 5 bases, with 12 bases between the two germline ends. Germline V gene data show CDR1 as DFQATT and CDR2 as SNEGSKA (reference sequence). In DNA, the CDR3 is TGCAGTACAGGGCCCCGGGAGACCCAGTACTTC. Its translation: CSTGPRETQYF.

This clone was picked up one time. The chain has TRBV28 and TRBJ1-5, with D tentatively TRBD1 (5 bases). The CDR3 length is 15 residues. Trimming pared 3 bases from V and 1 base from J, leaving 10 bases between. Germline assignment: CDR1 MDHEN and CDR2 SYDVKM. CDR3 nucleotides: TGTGCCAGCAGTTTCGGGGGGACGAGCAATCAGCCCCAGCATTTT. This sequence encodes CASSFGGTSNQPQHF. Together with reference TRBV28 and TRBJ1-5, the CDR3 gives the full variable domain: DVKVTQSSRYLVKRTGEKVFLECVQDMDHENMFWYRQDPGLGLRLIYFSYDVKMKEKGDIPEGYSVSREKKERFSLILESASTNQTSMYLCASSFGGTSNQPQHFGDGTRLSIL.

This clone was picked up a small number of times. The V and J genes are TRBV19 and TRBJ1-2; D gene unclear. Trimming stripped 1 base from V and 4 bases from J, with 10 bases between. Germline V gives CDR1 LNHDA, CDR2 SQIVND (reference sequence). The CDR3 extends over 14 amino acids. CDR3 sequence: CASSIAGWPYGYTF. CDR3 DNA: TGTGCCAGTAGTATAGCGGGGTGGCCCTATGGCTACACCTTC. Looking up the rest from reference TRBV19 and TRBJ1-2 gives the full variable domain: DGGITQSPKYLFRKEGQNVTLSCEQNLNHDAMYWYRQDPGQGLRLIYYSQIVNDFQKGDIAEGYSVSREKKESFPLTVTSAQKNPTAFYLCASSIAGWPYGYTFGSGTRLTVV.

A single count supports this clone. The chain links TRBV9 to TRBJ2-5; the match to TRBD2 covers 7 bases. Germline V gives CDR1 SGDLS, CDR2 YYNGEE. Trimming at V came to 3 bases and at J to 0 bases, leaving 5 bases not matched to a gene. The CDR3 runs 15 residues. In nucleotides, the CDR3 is TGTGCCAGCAGCGCCGGGACTACGTACCAAGAGACCCAGTACTTC. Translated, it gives CASSAGTTYQETQYF.

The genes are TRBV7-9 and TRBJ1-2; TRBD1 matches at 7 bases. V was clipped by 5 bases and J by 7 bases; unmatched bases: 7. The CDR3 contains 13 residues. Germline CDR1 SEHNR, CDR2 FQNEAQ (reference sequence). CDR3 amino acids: CASSPTGERGYTF. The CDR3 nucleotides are TGTGCCAGCAGCCCCACAGGGGAACGTGGCTACACCTTC.

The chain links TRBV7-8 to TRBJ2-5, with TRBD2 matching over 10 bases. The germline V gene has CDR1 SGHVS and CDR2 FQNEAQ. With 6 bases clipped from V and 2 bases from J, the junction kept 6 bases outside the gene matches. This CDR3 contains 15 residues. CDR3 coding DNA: TGTGCCAGCAGTCCTTTAGCGGGAGGACAAGAGACCCAGTACTTC. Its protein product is CASSPLAGGQETQYF.

The CDR3 nucleotides are TGTGCCAGCAGTGGGACAGGTTCACTTCGTGGGACTGAAGCTTTCTTT. It codes for CASSGTGSLRGTEAFF. The genes are TRBV6-1 and TRBJ1-1; 7 bases fit TRBD1. The CDR3 is made up of 16 amino acids. After removal of 4 bases from V and 5 bases from J, the junction contained 13 bases not matched to a gene. Germline V gene data show CDR1 as MNHNS and CDR2 as SASEGT.